The rows below give T cell receptor beta chains drawn from one sample of a study of OX40 agonist ivuxolimab in advanced cancers. TCRdb's table, derived via immunoSEQ multiplex PCR, lists solely in-frame clones and lacks some. The sample includes roughly 25,000 clones, 65% to 80% seen only once; the top ten take approximately 15%. This specimen consisted of CD4+ or CD8+ T cells sorted from blood, obtained in a trial of the OX40 agonist ivuxolimab. All receptors derive from an adult with an advanced solid tumor such as melanoma, head and neck, liver or kidney cancer. Both conserved end residues are part of each CDR3. The D gene is left open where the match is weak. Clone size, where shown, is once, few, many, or a class for clones that have expanded.

D gene,clone size,V gene,J gene,CDR3 DNA,CDR3 protein
.,.,TRBV5-6,TRBJ1-2,TGTGCCAGCAGTCCCAGGGTGATCTATGGCTACACCTTC,CASSPRVIYGYTF
.,once,TRBV30,TRBJ2-5,TGTGCCTGGAGTGTTCTGGAGGGGGAGACCCAGTACTTC,CAWSVLEGETQYF
TRBD1,.,TRBV7-2,TRBJ1-6,TGTGCCAGCAGCCCCGAGGGACAGGGGGTCATGGCCTATAATTCACCCCTCCACTTT,CASSPEGQGVMAYNSPLHF
TRBD2,.,TRBV28,TRBJ2-3,TGTGCCAGCAAGACTAGCGGGGTCGCAGATACGCAGTATTTT,CASKTSGVADTQYF
TRBD1,.,TRBV4-2,TRBJ1-1,TGTGCCAGCAGCCAACCTACAGGGGGTGGGTGGAACACTGAAGCTTTCTTT,CASSQPTGGGWNTEAFF
TRBD2,.,TRBV6-1,TRBJ2-3,TGTGCCAGCAGTAGCGGGGGGGGTACAGATACGCAGTATTTT,CASSSGGGTDTQYF
.,.,TRBV5-1,TRBJ2-2,TGCGCCAGCAGCCTGAAGTCGAAGAGGGGCGGGGAGCTGTTTTTT,CASSLKSKRGGELFF
.,.,TRBV21-1,TRBJ2-4,TGTGCCAGCAGCAAAGCCCTGGAAGGGGGCGAAGCCAAAAACATTCAGTACTTC,CASSKALEGGEAKNIQYF
.,.,TRBV5-4,TRBJ2-6,TGTGCCAGCAGCTCGGTAGGCTCTGGGGCCAACGTCCTGACTTTC,CASSSVGSGANVLTF
TRBD1,.,TRBV5-1,TRBJ1-1,TGCGCCAGCAGCTTGGCCCAGACAGGGCGTAACACTGAAGCTTTCTTT,CASSLAQTGRNTEAFF
TRBD1,.,TRBV27,TRBJ1-2,TGTGCCAGCAGTCCGTTCGGGACAGGGGGCTCTGGCTACACCTTC,CASSPFGTGGSGYTF
.,.,TRBV6-5,TRBJ2-1,TGTGCCAGCAGCCGGGACACCTACTACAATGAGCAGTTCTTC,CASSRDTYYNEQFF
TRBD1,few,TRBV19,TRBJ1-6,TGTGCCAGTAGTACCAAGACAGGGGGCTTAGGAAATTCACCCCTCCACTTT,CASSTKTGGLGNSPLHF
.,few,TRBV11-1,TRBJ2-1,TGTGCCAGCAGTCCTTACAATGAGCAGTTCTTC,CASSPYNEQFF
TRBD1,.,TRBV14,TRBJ1-3,TGTGCCAGCAGCCTGCAGGGGGCTATCTCTGGAAACACCATATATTTT,CASSLQGAISGNTIYF
.,.,TRBV30,TRBJ2-1,TGTGCCTGGAGGTACTGGGGGAATGAGCAGTTCTTC,CAWRYWGNEQFF
TRBD1,.,TRBV2,TRBJ2-2,TGTGCCAGCAGTGAATTAGGACAGGGATACGGGGAGCTGTTTTTT,CASSELGQGYGELFF
.,.,TRBV5-4,TRBJ1-1,TGTGCCAGCAGCCTAGATACGGTGAACACTGAAGCTTTCTTT,CASSLDTVNTEAFF
.,.,TRBV19,TRBJ1-1,TGTGCCAGTAGTATATCGGGGCAGTCTTTGAACACTGAAGCTTTCTTT,CASSISGQSLNTEAFF
.,.,TRBV4-1,TRBJ1-5,TGCGCCAGCAGCCAGTCGGCCTATAGCAATCAGCCCCAGCATTTT,CASSQSAYSNQPQHF
.,few,TRBV4-2,TRBJ1-1,TGTGCCAGCAGCCAACAAACGAACACTGAAGCTTTCTTT,CASSQQTNTEAFF
.,.,TRBV21-1,TRBJ2-3,TGTGCCAGCAGCAAAGAGGCGGGGGGTATGACAGATACGCAGTATTTT,CASSKEAGGMTDTQYF
.,.,TRBV6-5,TRBJ2-1,TGTGCCAGCAGTTACTCCAACAGGGCCAATGAGCAGTTCTTC,CASSYSNRANEQFF
.,.,TRBV6-1,TRBJ1-2,TGTGCCAGCGTGGAGGACAAGTACTATGGCTACACCTTC,CASVEDKYYGYTF
.,.,TRBV11-3,TRBJ1-3,TGTGCCAGCAGCTTCGGGTCTATGACGTCGGGAAACACCATATATTTT,CASSFGSMTSGNTIYF
.,.,TRBV30,TRBJ2-5,TGTGCCTGCCAGAAAGGGTACCGGGAGACCCAGTACTTC,CACQKGYRETQYF
.,.,TRBV7-2,TRBJ1-3,TGTGCCAGCAGCCTCCATCGCTCTGGAAACACCATATATTTT,CASSLHRSGNTIYF